Listed below are T cell receptor beta chains from one sample, sequenced in a study of CD8 T cells in ankylosing spondylitis. TCRdb re-called the 5' RACE reads with MiXCR, one entry per CDR3 protein. This table has 700,000 or so distinct CDR3 sequences, 19% appearing once. Specimen: blood, either unsorted or a sorted T cell fraction (not recorded which). The receptors shown here come from a male donor with ankylosing spondylitis. CDR3s include the opening cysteine and the closing phenylalanine or tryptophan. D genes are given only for firm matches. Some rows mark clone size as missing; the rest say once, few, many or name a class of expanded clone.

D,J,size,V,DNA,CDR3
TRBD2,TRBJ2-3,NA,TRBV5-6,TGTGCCAGCAGCTTCGGAGCGGGGGGCACAGATACGCAGTATTTT,CASSFGAGGTDTQYF
NA,TRBJ1-2,few,TRBV29-1,TGCAGCGTTGAAGATTGGGCAGGGACCTATGGCTACACCTTC,CSVEDWAGTYGYTF
TRBD2,TRBJ2-7,NA,TRBV27,TGTGCCAGCAGTTTCCTAGCGGAGTCCTACGAGCAGTACTTC,CASSFLAESYEQYF
NA,TRBJ1-1,NA,TRBV7-9,TGTGCCAGCAGCTTTCGGGGGGGGATGAACACTGAAGCTTTCTTT,CASSFRGGMNTEAFF
NA,TRBJ2-2,NA,TRBV6-5,TGTGCCAGCAGTTTTTCGGGAGTGGATGCCGGGGAGCTGTTTTTT,CASSFSGVDAGELFF
TRBD1,TRBJ2-7,many,TRBV12-3/TRBV12-4,TGTGCCAGCAGTCCGGACAGGACTCCCTACGAGCAGTACTTC,CASSPDRTPYEQYF
NA,TRBJ1-1,NA,TRBV29-1,TGCAGCGCTTCTATTAACACTGAAGCTTTCTTT,CSASINTEAFF
NA,TRBJ1-5,NA,TRBV19,TGTGCCAGTAGCTTAGGATGGGCGAGCAATCAGCCCCAGCATTTT,CASSLGWASNQPQHF
TRBD1,TRBJ1-2,NA,TRBV25-1,TGTGCCAGCAGTTCCCTTCCGTTGACAGGGGTTTATGGCTACACCTTC,CASSSLPLTGVYGYTF
TRBD1,TRBJ1-2,many,TRBV29-1,TGCAGCGGAGGGGACAGCTCGGGCTATGGCTACACCTTC,CSGGDSSGYGYTF
NA,TRBJ2-2,NA,TRBV2,TGTGCCAGCATCCCTTCCTCCGGGGCAGGGACAAACACCGGGGAGCTGTTTTTT,CASIPSSGAGTNTGELFF
NA,TRBJ2-3,NA,TRBV18,TGTGCCAGCTCACCACTACAACGGGCAGATACGCAGTATTTT,CASSPLQRADTQYF
TRBD1,TRBJ2-7,NA,TRBV5-1,TGCGCCAGCAGCCATGGGGTGCAGGGGGAACCCTACGAGCAGTACTTC,CASSHGVQGEPYEQYF
TRBD2,TRBJ2-3,once,TRBV10-3,TGTGCCAGTCACCCCGGGACTAGCGGCACAGATACGCAGTATTTT,CASHPGTSGTDTQYF